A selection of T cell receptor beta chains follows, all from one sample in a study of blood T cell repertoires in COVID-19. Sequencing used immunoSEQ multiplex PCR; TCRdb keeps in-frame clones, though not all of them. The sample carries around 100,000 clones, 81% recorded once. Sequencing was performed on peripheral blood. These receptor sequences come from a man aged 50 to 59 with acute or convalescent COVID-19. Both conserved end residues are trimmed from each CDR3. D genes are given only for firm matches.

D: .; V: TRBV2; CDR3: ASSDGGVAEAF
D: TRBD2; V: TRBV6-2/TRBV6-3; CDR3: ASSAGLAGVTDTQY
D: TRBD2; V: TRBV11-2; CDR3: ASSLVIPLAGGSNEQF
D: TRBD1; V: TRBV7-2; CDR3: ASSLSGQGTYEQY
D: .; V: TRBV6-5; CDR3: ASRDPNEGGQY
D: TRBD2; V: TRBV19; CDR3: ASSTPSAGVPTDTQY
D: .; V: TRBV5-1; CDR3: ASSLGGGYNEQF
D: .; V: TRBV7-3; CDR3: ASSPRPDTEAF
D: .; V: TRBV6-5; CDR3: ASTAVQGEAF
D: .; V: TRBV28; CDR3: ASSLPSLGAF
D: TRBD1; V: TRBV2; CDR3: ASSGWTGDNQPQH
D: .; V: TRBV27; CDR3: ASSPIRAYGYT
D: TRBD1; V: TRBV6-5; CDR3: ASSWSRGPEKLF
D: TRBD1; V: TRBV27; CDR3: ASSPGTGTNQPQH
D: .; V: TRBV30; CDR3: AWSTSRSNSGQPQH
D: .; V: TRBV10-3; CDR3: ATEGQGTQY